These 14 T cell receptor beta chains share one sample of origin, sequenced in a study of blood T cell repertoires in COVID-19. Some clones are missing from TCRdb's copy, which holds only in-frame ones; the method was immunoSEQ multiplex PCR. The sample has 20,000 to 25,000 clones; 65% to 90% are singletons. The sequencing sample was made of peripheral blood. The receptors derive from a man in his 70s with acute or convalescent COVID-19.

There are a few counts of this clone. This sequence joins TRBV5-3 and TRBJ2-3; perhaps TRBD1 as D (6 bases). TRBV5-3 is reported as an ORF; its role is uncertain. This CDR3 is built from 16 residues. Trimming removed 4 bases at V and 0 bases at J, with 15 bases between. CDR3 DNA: TGTGCCAGAAGCAGCGGACAGCTTAAGAGCACAGATACGCAGTATTTT. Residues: CARSSGQLKSTDTQYF.

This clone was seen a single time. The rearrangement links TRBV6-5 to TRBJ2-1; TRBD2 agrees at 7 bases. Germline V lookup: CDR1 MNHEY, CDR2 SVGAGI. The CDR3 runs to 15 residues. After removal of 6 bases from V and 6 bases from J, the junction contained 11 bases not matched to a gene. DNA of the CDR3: TGTGCCAGCAGGATAACGGGAGTAGCGGGCAATGAGCAGTTCTTC. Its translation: CASRITGVAGNEQFF.

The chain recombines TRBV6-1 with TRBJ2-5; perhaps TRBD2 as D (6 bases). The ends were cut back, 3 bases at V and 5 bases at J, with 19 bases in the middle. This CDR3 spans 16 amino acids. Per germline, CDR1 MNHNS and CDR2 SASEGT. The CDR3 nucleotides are TGTGCCAGCAGTGAGTCCCGGACCCCCCGGGGGGAGACCCAGTACTTC. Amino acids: CASSESRTPRGETQYF.

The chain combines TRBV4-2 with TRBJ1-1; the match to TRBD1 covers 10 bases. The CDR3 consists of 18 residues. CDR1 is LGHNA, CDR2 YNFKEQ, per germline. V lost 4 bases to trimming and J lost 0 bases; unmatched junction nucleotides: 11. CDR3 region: CASSPSPGQGILNTEAFF. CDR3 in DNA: TGTGCCAGCAGCCCGTCCCCGGGACAGGGGATCCTGAACACTGAAGCTTTCTTT.

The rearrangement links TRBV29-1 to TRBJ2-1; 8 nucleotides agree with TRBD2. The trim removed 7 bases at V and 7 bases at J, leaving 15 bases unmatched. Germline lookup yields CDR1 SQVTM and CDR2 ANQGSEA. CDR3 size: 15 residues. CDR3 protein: CSARKGAGARNEQFF. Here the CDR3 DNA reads TGCAGCGCCAGAAAGGGAGCGGGGGCGCGGAATGAGCAGTTCTTC.

The CDR3 sequence: CASSYLDEQFF. CDR3 bases: TGTGCCAGCAGTTACTTAGATGAGCAGTTCTTC. V gene TRBV6-5 combines with J gene TRBJ2-1; D is ambiguous. V was trimmed by 1 base and J by 8 bases, leaving 3 bases between them. The CDR3 spans 11 residues. Looked up from germline, CDR1 is MNHEY and CDR2 is SVGAGI.

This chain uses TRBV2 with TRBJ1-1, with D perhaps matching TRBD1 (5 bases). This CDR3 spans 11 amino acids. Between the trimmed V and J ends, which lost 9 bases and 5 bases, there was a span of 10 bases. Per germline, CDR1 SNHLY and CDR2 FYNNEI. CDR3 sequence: CASQGTTEAFF. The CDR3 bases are TGTGCCAGTCAGGGAACAACTGAAGCTTTCTTT.

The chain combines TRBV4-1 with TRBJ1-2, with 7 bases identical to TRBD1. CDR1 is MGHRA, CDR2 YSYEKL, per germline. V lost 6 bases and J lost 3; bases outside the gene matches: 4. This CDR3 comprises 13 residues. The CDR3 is CASSQGGDYGYTF. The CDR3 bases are TGCGCCAGCAGTCAGGGGGGTGACTATGGCTACACCTTC.

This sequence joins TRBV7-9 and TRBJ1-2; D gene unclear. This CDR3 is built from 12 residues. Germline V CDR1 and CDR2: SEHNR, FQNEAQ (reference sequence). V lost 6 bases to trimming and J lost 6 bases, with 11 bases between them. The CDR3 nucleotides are TGTGCCAGCAGTGAGGTGGAACATGGCTACACCTTC. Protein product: CASSEVEHGYTF.

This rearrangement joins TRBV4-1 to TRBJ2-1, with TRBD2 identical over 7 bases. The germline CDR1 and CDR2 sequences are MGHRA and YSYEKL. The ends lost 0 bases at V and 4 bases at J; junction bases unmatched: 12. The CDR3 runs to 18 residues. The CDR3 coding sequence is TGCGCCAGCAGCCAAGATTCTGTGGCCCTAGCGGTATACAATGAGCAGTTCTTC. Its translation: CASSQDSVALAVYNEQFF.

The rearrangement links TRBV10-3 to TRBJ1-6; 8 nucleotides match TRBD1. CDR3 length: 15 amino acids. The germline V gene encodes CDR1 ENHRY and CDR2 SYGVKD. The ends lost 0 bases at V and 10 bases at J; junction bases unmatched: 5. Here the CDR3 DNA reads TGTGCCATCAGTGAGTCAGACAGGGGAAGGTCACCCCTCCACTTT. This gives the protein CAISESDRGRSPLHF.

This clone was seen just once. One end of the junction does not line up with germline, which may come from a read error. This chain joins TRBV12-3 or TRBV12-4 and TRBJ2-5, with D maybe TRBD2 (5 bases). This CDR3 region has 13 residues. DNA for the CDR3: TGTGCCAGCAGTCTAACTCAACCCTTGGGAGTGAACTTC. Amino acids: CASSLTQPLGVNF.

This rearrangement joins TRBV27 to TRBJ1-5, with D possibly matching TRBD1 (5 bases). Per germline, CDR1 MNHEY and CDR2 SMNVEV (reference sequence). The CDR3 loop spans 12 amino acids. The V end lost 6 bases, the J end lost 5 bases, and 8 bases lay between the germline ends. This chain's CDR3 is CASRIRDQPQHF. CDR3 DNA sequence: TGTGCCAGCAGGATCAGGGATCAGCCCCAGCATTTT.

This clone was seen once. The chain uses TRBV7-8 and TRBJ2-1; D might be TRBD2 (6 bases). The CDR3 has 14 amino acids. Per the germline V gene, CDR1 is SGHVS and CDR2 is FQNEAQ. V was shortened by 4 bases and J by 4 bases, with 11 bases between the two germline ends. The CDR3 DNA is TGTGCCAGCAGCTCCCGGGACTTGTACAATGAGCAGTTCTTC. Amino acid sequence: CASSSRDLYNEQFF.